Listed below are T cell receptor beta chains from one sample, sequenced in a study of T cells in localized non-small cell lung cancer. Some clones are missing from TCRdb's copy, which holds only in-frame ones; the method was immunoSEQ multiplex PCR. The sample includes approximately 35,000 clones, around 93% of them seen just once. The specimen was peripheral blood, collected before any cancer treatment. These receptors all come from a female donor at least 60 years old with stage I lung adenocarcinoma. The CDR3 runs from the conserved cysteine through the conserved F or W. Each record gives: V gene, J gene, clone size, D gene, CDR3 DNA, CDR3 protein. A D gene is named only where the DNA matches it firmly. Some rows have no size entry. The others give once, few or many, or a class for an expanded clone.

TRBV6-1	TRBJ1-2	few	.	TGTGCCAGCAGTGATAATCCCAGGGGCCACTATGGCTACACCTTC	CASSDNPRGHYGYTF
TRBV12-5	TRBJ2-2	.	TRBD1	TGTGCTAGTGGCCGCTACACAGGGACAGCCACCGGGGAGCTGTTTTTT	CASGRYTGTATGELFF
TRBV6-1	TRBJ1-3	.	.	TGTGCCAGCATCAGGGAGTCTGGAAACACCATATATTTT	CASIRESGNTIYF
TRBV27	TRBJ2-6	.	.	TGTGCCAGCAGCACCACAGGGACTGGGGCCAACGTCCTGACTTTC	CASSTTGTGANVLTF
TRBV6-6	TRBJ2-5	.	TRBD1	TGTGCCAGCAGTTACACAGGGACAGGGGCTAGGGGGACCCAGTACTTC	CASSYTGTGARGTQYF
TRBV19	TRBJ1-5	.	TRBD1	TGTTCAGGGGGGCCCCAGCCCCAGCATTTT	CSGGPQPQHF
TRBV21-1	TRBJ1-6	.	.	TGTGCCAGTCACCCCCGGGACAGGCGGAACTTT	CASHPRDRRNF
TRBV5-4	TRBJ1-2	.	TRBD1	TGTGCCAGCAGCACGGGACAGGGCTATGGCTACACCTTC	CASSTGQGYGYTF
TRBV7-9	TRBJ2-5	.	.	TGTGCCAGCAGCCGCCTGCCACCAACCAGCGGGACCCAGTACTTC	CASSRLPPTSGTQYF
TRBV2	TRBJ1-4	.	TRBD1	TGTGCCAGCGCCCAGACAGGGGTGACCCAAAAACTGTTTTTT	CASAQTGVTQKLFF
TRBV18	TRBJ1-1	.	.	TGTGCCAGCTCAGATTCCCTCGGAGACAATAGATCTTTCTTT	CASSDSLGDNRSFF
TRBV2	TRBJ2-7	.	TRBD2	TGTGCCAGCAGTGACGGCGGGGGGCGGCAGTACTTC	CASSDGGGRQYF
TRBV18	TRBJ1-5	.	TRBD1	TGTGCCAGCTCACCGGGACAGGGAACGAGCAATCAGCCCCAGCATTTT	CASSPGQGTSNQPQHF
TRBV18	TRBJ2-1	.	TRBD2	TGTGCCAGCTCACCCTGGGGCCCGGGGGGGGACAATGAGCAGTTCTTC	CASSPWGPGGDNEQFF
TRBV19	TRBJ1-5	.	TRBD1	TGTGCCAGTAGTATCCAGGGGGTAGCGAATCAGCCCCAGCATTTT	CASSIQGVANQPQHF
TRBV11-3	TRBJ1-1	.	.	TGTGCCAGCAGCTTAGAAAGGCAGAGGAACACTGAAGCTTTCTTT	CASSLERQRNTEAFF
TRBV19	TRBJ2-5	.	TRBD1	TGTGCCAGTAGTGTCGGGACAGGGAGAGAGACCCAGTACTTC	CASSVGTGRETQYF
TRBV19	TRBJ1-2	.	.	TGTGCCAGTAGGAGGGCGGACTATGGCTACACCTTC	CASRRADYGYTF
TRBV27	TRBJ2-3	once	TRBD2	TGTGCCAGCAAGTTCAATGGACTAGCAACGACAGATACGCAGTATTTT	CASKFNGLATTDTQYF
TRBV28	TRBJ1-1	.	.	TGTGCCAGCATCGCTGGGGGGGGTCGCACTGAAGCTTTCTTT	CASIAGGGRTEAFF
TRBV4-2	TRBJ2-1	.	TRBD2	TGTGCCAGCAGCCAAGCGCTCCCCGGGACTAGCGGGGGGGGCGATGAGCAGTTCTTC	CASSQALPGTSGGGDEQFF
TRBV19	TRBJ1-2	.	TRBD1	TGTGCCAGCGAGTTCCGGGACAGTCCCTATGGCTACACCTTC	CASEFRDSPYGYTF
TRBV11-3	TRBJ2-7	.	.	TGTGCCAGCAGCTTAGAATTGGGGTGGCTATCCTACGAGCAGTACTTC	CASSLELGWLSYEQYF
TRBV6-5	TRBJ2-1	.	.	TGTGCCAGCAGTTACGCCAGGGGGGTCATTAATGAGCAGTTCTTC	CASSYARGVINEQFF
TRBV19	TRBJ2-7	.	TRBD1	TGTGCCAGTAGCATCGACAGGGGAGGTGAGCAGTACTTC	CASSIDRGGEQYF
TRBV7-2	TRBJ2-7	.	.	TGTGCCAGCAGCTTAAACCCCGGGTACTACGAGCAGTACTTC	CASSLNPGYYEQYF
TRBV7-9	TRBJ2-7	.	TRBD1	TGTGCCAGCAGCCCGACAGGGGCGGGTGAGCAGTACTTC	CASSPTGAGEQYF
TRBV29-1	TRBJ1-3	once	TRBD1	TGCAGCGTTGGGACAGGGGTTGGAAACACCATATATTTT	CSVGTGVGNTIYF
TRBV5-4	TRBJ2-7	.	.	TGTGCCAGCAGCAGGGACATCTACGAGCAGTACTTC	CASSRDIYEQYF
TRBV5-5	TRBJ1-2	.	.	TGTGCCAGCAGCCAGACTCCCAGGGCGGACTATGGCTACACCTTC	CASSQTPRADYGYTF
TRBV19	TRBJ1-2	.	.	TGTGCCAGTAGGCCGACAGGATATTATGGCTACACCTTC	CASRPTGYYGYTF
TRBV6-6	TRBJ1-2	once	TRBD1	TGTGCCAGCCGACAGGGACTCTATGGCTACACCTTC	CASRQGLYGYTF
TRBV10-1	TRBJ1-3	.	TRBD1	TGCGCCAGCGGACCGGGACAGGGATCTGGAAACACCATATATTTT	CASGPGQGSGNTIYF
TRBV6-6	TRBJ2-5	.	TRBD1	TGTGCCAGCAGTCACCGGGACAGGGAGAGGACCCAGTACTTC	CASSHRDRERTQYF
TRBV5-4	TRBJ2-5	.	.	TGTGCCAGCAGCCCCGCAAGCCAAGAGACCCAGTACTTC	CASSPASQETQYF
TRBV5-1	TRBJ2-2	.	TRBD2	TGCGCCAGCAGCTCTTCCACTAGCGGTGACCACTTGGCGAACACCGGGGAGCTGTTTTTT	CASSSSTSGDHLANTGELFF
TRBV5-1	TRBJ2-5	.	TRBD2	TGCGCCAGCAGCTCCACTAGCGGGGGGCCTCAAGAGACCCAGTACTTC	CASSSTSGGPQETQYF
TRBV7-2	TRBJ1-4	.	.	TGTGCCAGCAGCTCCCCTGGTGGGGGCGCTGCTAATGAAAAACTGTTTTTT	CASSSPGGGAANEKLFF
TRBV9	TRBJ1-1	.	.	TGTGCCAGCAAGAAGGGGGAGGGCCGGGCTGAAGCTTTCTTT	CASKKGEGRAEAFF
TRBV5-4	TRBJ2-1	.	.	TGTGCCAGCAGCTTGGAGAGGGAAAGGAATGAGCAGTTCTTC	CASSLERERNEQFF
TRBV6-6	TRBJ2-4	once	.	TGTGCCAGCAAGGCGGCAGAAAACATTCAGTACTTC	CASKAAENIQYF
TRBV6-1	TRBJ1-1	.	.	TGTGCCACCAAGGGAGAATTGAACACTGAAGCTTTCTTT	CATKGELNTEAFF
TRBV6-5	TRBJ1-2	few	.	TGTGCCAGCAGTTACTCTTCGGACGGGCGCTATGGCTACACCTTC	CASSYSSDGRYGYTF
TRBV18	TRBJ1-5	.	.	TGTGCCAGCTCACCAGGGGCAGGGGGCAATCAGCCCCAGCATTTT	CASSPGAGGNQPQHF
TRBV6-5	TRBJ2-5	.	TRBD2	TGTGCCAGCAGTTACATAAGCGGGGGGGTGGGAGAGACCCAGTACTTC	CASSYISGGVGETQYF
TRBV5-4	TRBJ2-3	.	.	TGTGCCAGCAGCCTTATGGCTACGGCGGTTAGCACAGATACGCAGTATTTT	CASSLMATAVSTDTQYF
TRBV29-1	TRBJ1-4	.	TRBD1	TGCAGCGTTGAAGGAAACAGGGGTGAAAAACTGTTTTTT	CSVEGNRGEKLFF
TRBV5-5	TRBJ1-5	.	.	TGTGCCAGCAGCGTGATATATAGCAATCAGCCCCAGCATTTT	CASSVIYSNQPQHF
TRBV6-6	TRBJ1-6	few	.	TGTGCCAGCGTACCGGCAGGGAATGCTTCACCCCTCCACTTT	CASVPAGNASPLHF
TRBV6-1	TRBJ1-2	.	.	TGTGCCAGCAGTGAAGGGAGGTATGGCTACACCTTC	CASSEGRYGYTF